The 28 T cell receptor beta chains in this list originate from one sample, sequenced in a study of shared clonotypes between healthy human individuals. Generated by immunoSEQ multiplex PCR, the TCRdb table keeps only in-frame clones and is missing some. The profile shows millions of clones, 85% to 95% of them singletons. The naive CD8 subset, CD45RO-negative cells positively selected for CCR7, excluded terminally differentiated effector memory CD45RA+ cells. The sample was naive CD8+ T cells sorted from blood. The receptors were gathered from a man in his late teens or twenties in good health.

The rearrangement links TRBV5-5 to TRBJ2-1; D call uncertain. Germline V lookup: CDR1 SGHKS, CDR2 YYEKEE (reference sequence). Trimming pared 0 bases from V and 4 bases from J, leaving 5 bases between. The CDR3 runs 13 residues. The CDR3 spells CASSLEQYNEQFF. In DNA form, the CDR3 reads TGTGCCAGCAGCTTGGAACAGTACAATGAGCAGTTCTTC. Based on the CDR3 plus reference TRBV5-5 and TRBJ2-1, the full variable domain is DAGVTQSPTHLIKTRGQQVTLRCSPISGHKSVSWYQQVLGQGPQFIFQYYEKEERGRGNFPDRFSARQFPNYSSELNVNALLLGDSALYLCASSLEQYNEQFFGPGTRLTVL.

Only one count was recorded for this clone. J is TRBJ2-7 and V is TRBV28; D could derive from TRBD1 or TRBD2 (5 bases each). CDR1 MDHEN and CDR2 SYDVKM come from the germline V gene. There are 16 residues in the CDR3. The V gene lost 1 base and the J gene lost 1 base, with 14 bases spanning the gap. In DNA, the CDR3 is TGTGCCAGCAGTTTATTTACGGGGACGGTGTCCTACGAGCAGTACTTC. Translated: CASSLFTGTVSYEQYF.

The chain has TRBV2 and TRBJ2-7, with TRBD2 as a possible D gene (7 bases). The CDR3 consists of 13 residues. V was shortened by 6 bases and J by 5 bases, with 14 bases between the two germline ends. CDR1 is SNHLY and CDR2 is FYNNEI in the germline V gene. In DNA, the CDR3 is TGTGCCAGCAGCTCGGCGGGGGCCCACGAGCAGTACTTC. This codes for CASSSAGAHEQYF.

This chain's CDR3 is CASSPNMDRSRETQYF. The CDR3 DNA reads as TGTGCCAGCAGTCCAAACATGGACAGGTCTCGAGAGACCCAGTACTTC. The chain has TRBV27 and TRBJ2-5, with 7 bases aligning to TRBD1. Per germline, CDR1 MNHEY and CDR2 SMNVEV (reference sequence). V was pared by 5 bases and J by 4 bases, with 13 bases of the junction left unmatched. The length of the CDR3 is 16 residues.

The J gene is TRBJ2-2, the V gene TRBV29-1; 7 positions match TRBD2. V dropped 8 bases and J dropped 4; count of bases not matched to a gene: 13. Germline CDR1 SQVTM, CDR2 ANQGSEA. The CDR3 consists of 15 residues. CDR3 nucleotides: TGCAGCATAAGACTAGCCTCGGGAACCACCGGGGAGCTGTTTTTT. It encodes CSIRLASGTTGELFF.

This clone was observed once. This CDR3 is also generated by other DNA sequences in the sample. This rearrangement joins TRBV27 to TRBJ1-2, with D hard to call. The germline V gene encodes CDR1 MNHEY and CDR2 SMNVEV (reference sequence). The CDR3 runs to 14 residues. The germline V and J ends were trimmed by 0 bases and 2 bases, with 7 bases remaining between them. The CDR3 region is CASSLSPTNYGYTF. CDR3 sequence (DNA): TGTGCCAGCAGTTTATCCCCTACCAACTATGGCTACACCTTC.

The CDR3 here is CASSEDSWGYTF. The CDR3 DNA follows: TGCGCCAGCAGTGAGGACTCCTGGGGCTACACCTTC. The rearrangement joins TRBV10-2 to TRBJ1-2; D is unresolved. Germline V lookup: CDR1 WSHSY, CDR2 SAAADI. The CDR3 totals 12 residues. Trimming cost V 2 bases and J 8 bases, with 9 bases left between them.

The chain employs TRBV18 and TRBJ2-1, with unresolved D. The germline V gene encodes CDR1 KGHSH and CDR2 LQKENI. Trimming stripped 0 bases from V and 1 base from J, with 7 bases between. The CDR3 is 15 residues long. The CDR3 DNA reads as TGTGCCAGCTCACCACCGGTAGCTTCCTACAATGAGCAGTTCTTC. Protein product: CASSPPVASYNEQFF.

Remarks on this clone: This sample also contains other DNA sequences that code for the same CDR3. The chain joins TRBV6-5 to TRBJ1-2; D is possibly TRBD1 (5 bases). From germline, CDR1 is MNHEY and CDR2 SVGAGI. CDR3 size: 13 residues. V lost 0 bases to trimming and J lost 3 bases, with 5 bases between them. CDR3 DNA sequence: TGTGCCAGCAGTTACTCGACAGACTATGGCTACACCTTC. This encodes CASSYSTDYGYTF.

This sequence joins TRBV18 and TRBJ2-3; 15 nucleotides line up with TRBD2. The CDR3 extends over 16 amino acids. V was clipped by 4 bases and J by 7 bases; unmatched bases: 6. Germline CDR1 and CDR2: KGHSH and LQKENI. The DNA for the CDR3 is TGTGCCAGCTCACTGTGGACTAGCGGGGGGGCTAATACGCAGTATTTT. Amino acids: CASSLWTSGGANTQYF.

The CDR3 here is CASSLTSMDRGETQYF. CDR3 DNA sequence: TGTGCCAGCAGCTTAACGTCAATGGACAGGGGGGAGACCCAGTACTTC. The rearrangement uses TRBV7-3 and TRBJ2-5; TRBD1 matches at 10 bases. Losses at the gene ends were 0 bases for V and 5 bases for J; bases not matched to a gene: 6. The CDR3 spans 16 residues. Germline lookup yields CDR1 SGHTA and CDR2 FQGTGA.

The chain has TRBV5-3 and TRBJ1-5, with D maybe TRBD1 (5 bases). TRBV5-3 falls under the ORF class, with uncertain function. Trimming removed 2 bases at V and 0 bases at J, with 30 bases between. The CDR3 consists of 22 residues. The CDR3 DNA sequence: TGTGCCAGAAGCTTATCGAGACGGGATAAAACGCCCGACAGATATAGCAATCAGCCCCAGCATTTT. Its translation: CARSLSRRDKTPDRYSNQPQHF.

The J gene is TRBJ2-3, the V gene TRBV4-3, with 8 bases fitting TRBD2. This CDR3 region has 15 residues. Losses at the gene ends were 2 bases for V and 2 bases for J; bases not matched to a gene: 3. Per germline, CDR1 LGHNA and CDR2 YSLEER. The CDR3 spells CASSQTSGYTDTQYF. Written as DNA, the CDR3 is TGCGCCAGCAGCCAAACTAGCGGATACACAGATACGCAGTATTTT.

With respect to this clone: The sample holds other DNA sequences that translate to the same CDR3. This chain joins TRBV9 and TRBJ2-7; 7 bases agree with TRBD2. V lost 0 bases and J lost 2; bases outside the gene matches: 5. This CDR3 contains 15 residues. Germline CDR1 is SGDLS and CDR2 is YYNGEE. CDR3 amino acids: CASSVGGGSTYEQYF. Here the CDR3 DNA reads TGTGCCAGCAGCGTAGGCGGGGGTTCTACCTACGAGCAGTACTTC.

The rearrangement joins TRBV28 to TRBJ1-2, with no clear D. This CDR3 has 16 amino acids. Germline V gene sequence: CDR1 MDHEN, CDR2 SYDVKM. Trimming cost V 4 bases and J 0 bases, with 15 bases left between them. In DNA, the CDR3 is TGTGCCAGCAGTTCCCCCCCCTCGGAGGCTAACTATGGCTACACCTTC. It encodes CASSSPPSEANYGYTF.

The rearrangement links TRBV7-9 to TRBJ2-7, with D maybe TRBD1 (6 bases). The CDR3 runs to 16 residues. Per germline, CDR1 SEHNR and CDR2 FQNEAQ (reference sequence). Trimming pared 4 bases from V and 6 bases from J, leaving 22 bases between. The CDR3 loop reads CASSSPLQGSTGEQYF. CDR3 DNA sequence: TGTGCCAGCAGCTCCCCCCTACAGGGTAGCACGGGCGAGCAGTACTTC.

The rearrangement uses TRBV9 and TRBJ1-1, with D tentatively TRBD1 (5 bases). Deletions cut 6 bases from V and 3 bases from J, with 15 bases between. CDR1 is SGDLS, CDR2 YYNGEE, per germline. The CDR3 spans 14 residues. CDR3 protein: CASTIGGGDTEAFF. CDR3 nucleotides: TGTGCCAGCACCATCGGCGGGGGTGACACTGAAGCTTTCTTT.

The chain employs TRBV19 and TRBJ2-1; TRBD2 aligns across 7 bases. CDR1 and CDR2 (germline): LNHDA, SQIVND (reference sequence). The CDR3 totals 15 residues. V lost 2 bases to trimming and J lost 1 base; unmatched junction nucleotides: 2. The CDR3 sequence: CASSIKAGSYNEQFF. The DNA for the CDR3 is TGTGCCAGTAGTATAAAAGCGGGGTCCTACAATGAGCAGTTCTTC. Supplemented by reference TRBV19 and TRBJ2-1, the full variable domain reads DGGITQSPKYLFRKEGQNVTLSCEQNLNHDAMYWYRQDPGQGLRLIYYSQIVNDFQKGDIAEGYSVSREKKESFPLTVTSAQKNPTAFYLCASSIKAGSYNEQFFGPGTRLTVL.

V and J are TRBV28 and TRBJ2-1, with TRBD1 identical over 8 bases. The CDR3 consists of 15 residues. CDR1 is MDHEN and CDR2 is SYDVKM in the germline V gene. V trimming: 7 bases; J trimming: 4 bases; junction bases outside the gene matches: 9. CDR3 sequence: CASTSPGQVYNEQFF. As DNA, the CDR3 is TGTGCCAGCACCTCACCGGGACAGGTTTACAATGAGCAGTTCTTC.

As for this clone: The junction departs from germline at one end; a sequencing error may be responsible. The J gene is TRBJ2-1, the V gene TRBV5-6; D remains unclear. The CDR3 spans 13 residues. The germline CDR1 and CDR2 sequences are SGHDT and YYEEEE. The chain's CDR3 is CASSLASHNEQFF. The CDR3 DNA follows: TGTGCCAGCAGCTTAGCCTCCCACAATGAGCAGTTCTTC.

Concerning this clone itself: Other DNA sequences within the sample encode an identical CDR3. This chain connects TRBV4-1 to TRBJ1-6; D is uncertain. This CDR3 region has 12 residues. Germline V gives CDR1 MGHRA, CDR2 YSYEKL. The V and J ends lost 1 base and 8 bases respectively, with 3 bases between them. CDR3: CASSQADSPLHF. Here the CDR3 DNA reads TGCGCCAGCAGCCAAGCTGATTCACCCCTCCACTTT.

V usage is TRBV4-1 and J usage is TRBJ2-6, with a weak D call TRBD1 (5 bases). This CDR3 spans 19 amino acids. The ends were cut back, 7 bases at V and 2 bases at J, with 24 bases in the middle. The germline V gene has CDR1 MGHRA and CDR2 YSYEKL. Written as DNA, the CDR3 is TGCGCCAGCACGCGAACAACAGGCCTATTTGGGGCTGGGGCCAACGTCCTGACTTTC. Amino acids: CASTRTTGLFGAGANVLTF.

The V call is TRBV13, the J call TRBJ2-7; TRBD1 might be the D (5 bases). V was shortened by 8 bases and J by 4 bases, with 15 bases between the two germline ends. The CDR3 has 13 residues. CDR1 PRHDT and CDR2 FYEKMQ come from the germline V gene (reference sequence). CDR3 protein: CASELKGVYEQYF. DNA for the CDR3: TGTGCCAGCGAGCTCAAAGGGGTGTACGAGCAGTACTTC.

V and J are TRBV5-1 and TRBJ2-7; D ambiguous. Trimming left V 1 base short and J 6 bases short, with 14 bases between. Germline-derived CDR1 and CDR2 are SGHRS and YFSETQ. The CDR3 is 14 amino acids. This CDR3 is CASSLLLETGEQYF. Written as DNA, the CDR3 is TGCGCCAGCAGCTTGCTTCTGGAGACGGGCGAGCAGTACTTC. The whole variable domain, remainder taken from reference TRBV5-1 and TRBJ2-7, is KAGVTQTPRYLIKTRGQQVTLSCSPISGHRSVSWYQQTPGQGLQFLFEYFSETQRNKGNFPGRFSGRQFSNSRSEMNVSTLELGDSALYLCASSLLLETGEQYFGPGTRLTVT.

The chain combines TRBV5-4 with TRBJ1-4; TRBD1 matches 9 bases. The trim removed 3 bases at V and 8 bases at J, leaving 8 bases unmatched. Germline V gene data show CDR1 as SGHNT and CDR2 as YYREEE (reference sequence). The CDR3 contains 15 residues. The CDR3 nucleotides are TGTGCCAGCAGCTCGGTAACAGGGGGCGAAGAAAAACTGTTTTTT. This sequence encodes CASSSVTGGEEKLFF. The whole variable domain, filled in from reference TRBV5-4 and TRBJ1-4, reads ETGVTQSPTHLIKTRGQQVTLRCSSQSGHNTVSWYQQALGQGPQFIFQYYREEENGRGNFPPRFSGLQFPNYSSELNVNALELDDSALYLCASSSVTGGEEKLFFGSGTQLSVL.

This chain joins TRBV27 and TRBJ2-1; possible D gene TRBD1, 5 bases. CDR1 is MNHEY, CDR2 SMNVEV, per germline (reference sequence). V was pared by 7 bases and J by 6 bases, with 19 bases between. The CDR3 has 15 amino acids. CDR3 coding DNA: TGTGCCAGCACACACAGGTCACCTTCGGGCAATGAGCAGTTCTTC. Encoded protein: CASTHRSPSGNEQFF.

The chain recombines TRBV15 with TRBJ2-2; the match to TRBD2 covers 11 bases. V trimming: 0 bases; J trimming: 6 bases; junction bases outside the gene matches: 6. The CDR3 totals 17 residues. Germline CDR1 and CDR2: LNHNV and YYDKDF (reference sequence). In DNA, the CDR3 is TGTGCCACCAGCAGAGATGTTTTGGGACTAGCGGCCGGGGAGCTGTTTTTT. Its protein is CATSRDVLGLAAGELFF.

V gene TRBV29-1 combines with J gene TRBJ2-1; 10 bases align to TRBD2. This CDR3 has 15 amino acids. Germline trimming cut 1 base from V and 9 bases from J; bases unmatched to any gene: 9. CDR1 is SQVTM and CDR2 is ANQGSEA in the germline V gene. In DNA form, the CDR3 reads TGCAGCGTTGAAGCTCTGCCTAGCGGGAGAGGTGAGCAGTTCTTC. It translates to CSVEALPSGRGEQFF.